One and the same sample provided the 5 T cell receptor beta chains below, sequenced in a study of blood T cell repertoires in COVID-19. Profiled with immunoSEQ multiplex PCR; TCRdb holds only in-frame clones, not every one. In the table there are over 120,000 clones, 80% of which are singletons. The specimen sequenced was peripheral blood. The source of these receptors is a man aged 65-85 years who had recovered from COVID-19.

This chain connects TRBV7-9 to TRBJ1-1; maybe TRBD1 (6 bases). CDR1 and CDR2 (germline): SEHNR, FQNEAQ (reference sequence). V was shortened by 4 bases and J by 2 bases, with 23 bases between the two germline ends. The CDR3 totals 18 residues. In DNA form, the CDR3 reads TGTGCCAGCAGCTCACCCCTCAGACAGGCCCAACTTAACACTGAAGCTTTCTTT. This sequence encodes CASSSPLRQAQLNTEAFF.

V usage is TRBV4-2 and J usage is TRBJ2-3, with 10 bases matching TRBD2. With 0 bases clipped from V and 2 bases from J, the junction kept 5 bases outside the gene matches. Germline assignment: CDR1 LGHNA and CDR2 YNFKEQ. The CDR3 loop spans 17 amino acids. As DNA, the CDR3 is TGTGCCAGCAGCCAAGACGTAGGACTAGCGGTCACAGATACGCAGTATTTT. Amino acids: CASSQDVGLAVTDTQYF.

J is TRBJ2-3 and V is TRBV7-8; D not certain. CDR1 is SGHVS and CDR2 is FQNEAQ in the germline V gene. CDR3 size: 18 residues. V lost 2 bases and J lost 3, with 21 bases in between. CDR3 bases: TGTGCCAGCAGCTTACAACTACCACATTTCGAGGAGACAGATACGCAGTATTTT. Translating gives CASSLQLPHFEETDTQYF.

The V gene is TRBV27, the J gene TRBJ2-5; 7 bases agree with TRBD1. The junction had 4 bases not matched to a gene; V was cut back by 5 bases and J by 4 bases. This CDR3 contains 13 residues. Germline assignment: CDR1 MNHEY and CDR2 SMNVEV (reference sequence). CDR3 protein: CASSTTGAETQYF. For the CDR3, the DNA is TGTGCCAGCAGTACCACAGGGGCAGAGACCCAGTACTTC.

This rearrangement joins TRBV11-2 to TRBJ2-2, with 15 bases that match TRBD2. CDR1 is SGHAT and CDR2 is FQNNGV in the germline V gene. The CDR3 is 19 residues long. Trimming cost V 6 bases and J 4 bases; bases outside gene matches: 12. The CDR3: CASRASGLAGGYGTGELFF. The CDR3 coding sequence is TGTGCCAGCAGAGCTAGCGGACTAGCGGGAGGGTATGGCACCGGGGAGCTGTTTTTT. The full variable domain, rest sourced from reference TRBV11-2 and TRBJ2-2, is EAGVAQSPRYKIIEKRQSVAFWCNPISGHATLYWYQQILGQGPKLLIQFQNNGVVDDSQLPKDRFSAERLKGVDSTLKIQPAKLEDSAVYLCASRASGLAGGYGTGELFFGEGSRLTVL.